This TCR beta chain came from a study of technical replicates of blood from several donors. Assay used: immunoSEQ multiplex PCR; TCRdb lists only in-frame clones, some missing. The sample yields around 50,000 clones, about 96% seen once. The receptor's source is a human donor in good health. Sequencing was performed on T cells isolated from PBMCs.

For the CDR3, the DNA is TGTGCCAGCAGTCTCCCGGGGGGTAATGAAAAACTGTTTTTT. Translating it yields CASSLPGGNEKLFF. The rearrangement joins TRBV5-6 to TRBJ1-4; tentatively, D is TRBD1 (5 bases). Germline CDR1 SGHDT, CDR2 YYEEEE. CDR3 size: 14 residues. The V and J ends lost 5 bases and 4 bases respectively, with 12 bases between them. The whole variable domain, filled in from reference TRBV5-6 and TRBJ1-4, reads DAGVTQSPTHLIKTRGQQVTLRCSPKSGHDTVSWYQQALGQGPQFIFQYYEEEERQRGNFPDRFSGHQFPNYSSELNVNALLLGDSALYLCASSLPGGNEKLFFGSGTQLSVL.